The T cell receptor (beta chain) described here comes from a study of control samples from healthy donors and cancer patients. This clone was found once. Germline V CDR1 and CDR2: SGHAT, FQNNGV. The CDR3 sequence is 16 residues long. The V end lost 4 bases, the J end lost 6 bases, and 19 bases lay between the germline ends. Data came from immunoSEQ multiplex PCR; TCRdb stores just in-frame clones and leaves some out. The sample includes 130,000 or so clones, 90% of them seen just once. This chain joins TRBV11-2 and TRBJ2-4; D perhaps matches TRBD2 (6 bases). This receptor was obtained from a man aged 35 to 55 in good health. The sequenced sample consisted of blood. CDR3 nucleotides: TGTGCCAGCAGCTCCCAGGAGGGTGGTCAGGGAAACATTCAGTACTTC. Translated, it gives CASSSQEGGQGNIQYF.